This T cell receptor (beta chain) was documented in a study of cytomegalovirus exposure and HLA in healthy donors. Points on this clone: The target antigen is unknown.

Whole-study results and caveats: In most subjects, TCR beta sequences reportedly gave accurate predictions of HLA-A and HLA-B alleles.

The primer mix had 60 Vbeta and 13 Jbeta primers. Clones were read by immunoSEQ multiplex PCR, and TCRdb kept only the in-frame ones, dropping some. This sample yields 150,000 to 180,000 clones, of which approximately 84% are seen a single time; roughly 2.3% belongs to the top ten. The sequence derives from a woman younger than 35 in good health and CMV-seronegative. Sequences were obtained from PBMCs.

In nucleotides, the CDR3 is TGCGCCAGCAGCTTACAAGACGGGAGTGAATACGAGCAGTACTTC. Translated: CASSLQDGSEYEQYF. V gene TRBV4-1 combines with J gene TRBJ2-5; D might be TRBD2 (6 bases). TRBJ2-7 matches the DNA end more closely, so the J call is doubtful. CDR3 length equals 15 residues. Germline V gene lookup returns CDR1 MGHRA and CDR2 YSYEKL.